This TCR beta chain was sequenced for a study of early T cells in non-severe SARS-CoV-2 infection. Study conclusions and caveats: Matching with VDJdb favored anti-spike CD8 responses (missing private and CD4 specificities).

The sample holds many counts of this clonotype. Antigen specificity is unknown. Unique molecular identifiers were affixed to single, distinct cDNA molecules. MiXCR, run by TCRdb on the 5' RACE reads, gives a single entry per CDR3 protein. This table holds 45,000 to 50,000 distinct CDR3 sequences, around 5.6% found once. The germline V gene has CDR1 SGHTA and CDR2 FQGNSA. The CDR3 runs 14 residues. Trimming stripped 1 base from V and 0 bases from J, with 4 bases between. Sequencing was performed on whole blood. The chain joins TRBV7-2 to TRBJ1-5, with D uncertain. This clonotype was sampled from an adult who was a healthcare worker with PCR-confirmed SARS-CoV-2 infection or an uninfected control (not recorded which). CDR3: CASSLDSSNQPQHF. CDR3 nucleotides: TGTGCCAGCAGCTTAGATTCTAGCAATCAGCCCCAGCATTTT.